This TCR beta chain was sequenced in a study of blood T cell repertoires in COVID-19. Looking at the study overall: The study drew acute and convalescent COVID-19 samples from the United States, Italy and Spain.

CDR1 and CDR2 from the germline V gene are LGHNT and FRNRAP. V lost 2 bases and J lost 0, with 14 bases in between. The CDR3 is 17 residues long. Authors' analysis steps: It was from reference gene primer amplification that nucleated cell counts were estimated. Method: immunoSEQ multiplex PCR; TCRdb's copy keeps in-frame clones and lacks some. V and J calls plus clone size are reproduced from that table; the DNA served to infer D and trimming. Of over 300,000 clones in the sample, roughly 85% were seen once. The chain uses TRBV12-5 and TRBJ2-1; weak D call: TRBD1 (5 bases). The sample consisted of peripheral blood. The TCR was taken from a human donor in a cohort sampled during active COVID-19. CDR3 region: CASGLTPKQGSYNEQFF. The CDR3 region has the DNA TGTGCTAGTGGTTTGACTCCTAAGCAGGGCTCCTACAATGAGCAGTTCTTC.